Sequencing of this T cell receptor beta chain was carried out in a study of CD8+ T cells in alopecia areata. Extracted from the samples, RNA was reverse transcribed into cDNA to serve as the sequencing template. Profiled with immunoSEQ multiplex PCR; TCRdb holds only in-frame clones, not every one. The sample holds 140,000 to 150,000 clones, about 47% seen once. The table lists this clone with a few counts. The TCR was taken from a human donor with alopecia areata. Sequences were derived from CD4+ T cells sorted from blood, sampled at week 0.

CDR3 nucleotides: TGTGCCAGCTCACCAGCCGTGGGACAGGGGGCGCCCGGCTACACCTTC. Translation: CASSPAVGQGAPGYTF. The rearrangement joins TRBV18 to TRBJ1-2; 12 positions agree with TRBD1. Trimming cost V 2 bases and J 8 bases; bases outside gene matches: 9. CDR1 is KGHSH and CDR2 is LQKENI in the germline V gene. The CDR3 consists of 16 residues.